This T cell receptor beta chain was sequenced during a study of OX40 agonist ivuxolimab in advanced cancers. About the investigation overall: Ivuxolimab, which targeted the costimulatory receptor OX40 (CD134), was an agonistic, fully human IgG2 monoclonal antibody. The purpose of peripheral TCRbeta sequencing was to test whether ivuxolimab changed TCR sequence diversity and led to clonal T-cell expansion. Of the roughly 52 patients in dose escalation, 19 had hepatocellular carcinoma, some 15 had melanoma, 9 had renal cell carcinoma and 9 had head and neck cancer. Intravenous ivuxolimab was administered to patients every 2 weeks at six dose levels: 0.01, 0.1, 0.3, 1.5, 3 and 10 mg/kg. The paper covers the monotherapy dose-escalation part of the phase I ivuxolimab trial, which included N = 52 patients. Three dose-escalation patients achieved partial responses, one with hepatocellular carcinoma and two with cutaneous melanoma. Prior anti-PD-1, anti-PD-L1 or anti-CTLA-4 therapy was permitted, and approximately 42% of dose-escalation patients had received checkpoint inhibitors. The dose-escalation cohort was around 84% male with a mean age of roughly 62 years, ranging from roughly 20 to 85.

As regards this clone: Its antigen is unknown. Per-base qualities were not stored, and no clone one base away is much larger.

Results the study describes overall, beyond this receptor: Which antigens the clonally expanded peripheral T cells were specific for was not determined. Low levels of normalized T-cell clonal expansion were also seen in some patients who did not respond. After ivuxolimab, expanded clones were on average more numerous among CD8+ T cells than among CD4+ T cells. At doses of 0.1 to 3.0 mg/kg, clonal expansion of both CD4+ and CD8+ T cells in blood was seen between baseline and week 6. In partial responders in the 0.1-3.0 mg/kg groups, normalized peripheral clonal expansion was found to be among the lowest, especially among CD8+ T cells.

Genomic DNA was extracted from sorted cells for sequencing of the TCRbeta CDR3 region. TCRbeta CDR3 regions were sequenced using the immunoSEQ Assay. TCRdb's version of the immuneACCESS table is confined to in-frame rearrangements and falls short of the full clone set. An unresolved V gene accounts for under half of the shortfall where checked; the remainder is of unknown origin. The sample records nearly 110,000 clones, 75% to 95% of which are singletons. The top ten clones comprise approximately 0.49% of the sample. Patients with autoimmune disease history or receiving systemic immunosuppression were excluded from the trial. Peripheral blood for TCR sequencing was drawn from every dose cohort at baseline, at cycle 4 day 1 and at cycle 7 day 1. Samples came from an open-label, multicenter, first-in-human phase I dose-escalation trial of ivuxolimab. Adults with locally advanced or metastatic head and neck squamous cell, hepatocellular, melanoma or renal cell carcinoma were enrolled in the trial. Before TCR sequencing, CD4+ T cells and CD8+ T cells were sorted from peripheral blood as separate populations.

From a lookup of the germline V gene (reference sequence), CDR1 and CDR2 are DFQATT and SNEGSKA. From the cysteine up to the phenylalanine, the CDR3 has a length of 10 residues. Solely the CDR3 DNA is kept, with 30 bases framed from the first base. Trimming takes 6 bases from V and 0 bases from J, and the germline ends sit 3 bases apart. The receptor was isolated from an adult with an advanced solid tumor such as melanoma, head and neck, liver or kidney cancer. This sample comprised CD4+ or CD8+ T cells sorted from blood, obtained in a trial of the OX40 agonist ivuxolimab. The chain employs TRBV20-1 and TRBJ2-7; no D gene call is confident. CDR3 sequence: CSASSYEQYF. The bases are TGCAGTGCATCCTCCTACGAGCAGTACTTC.